A selection of T cell receptor beta chains follows, all from one sample in a study of T cells in tumors after PD-1 blockade. Only in-frame clones appear in the TCRdb table, and some are missing; sequencing was by immunoSEQ multiplex PCR. Counted here are 11,000 or so clones, roughly 69% occurring once; the ten biggest clones make up 15% to 20%. The sample in question was tumor tissue, obtained before anti-PD-1 treatment. All receptors derive from a human donor with basal cell carcinoma. The CDR3 runs from the conserved cysteine through the conserved F or W. The order of the fields is CDR3 DNA, CDR3 protein, D gene, clone size, V gene, J gene. D genes are given only for firm matches. Where a row states a size, it is once, few, many or the class of an expanded clone; other rows omit it.

DNA: TGTGCCAGCAGCAGAGACAGCTACGAGCAGTACTTC
CDR3: CASSRDSYEQYF
D: -
size: few
V: TRBV12-3/TRBV12-4
J: TRBJ2-7

DNA: TGTGCCAGTAGTATAGTAGGGGACTCTAGCACAGATACGCAGTATTTT
CDR3: CASSIVGDSSTDTQYF
D: -
size: -
V: TRBV19
J: TRBJ2-3

DNA: TGTGCCAGCAGTTTAAATTTTAGGGCTGGCTACACCTTC
CDR3: CASSLNFRAGYTF
D: -
size: -
V: TRBV27
J: TRBJ1-2

DNA: TGTGCCTGGAGCCTGATACAGGGGAACACTGAAGCTTTCTTT
CDR3: CAWSLIQGNTEAFF
D: -
size: -
V: TRBV30
J: TRBJ1-1

DNA: TGTGCCAGTAGTATGATGAGATTTGGGACAGGCCCGGAAGGGAGGCCCCAGCATTTT
CDR3: CASSMMRFGTGPEGRPQHF
D: TRBD1
size: -
V: TRBV19
J: TRBJ1-5

DNA: TGTGCCAGCAGCCACAGATCCGGCGGCTACGAGCAGTACTTC
CDR3: CASSHRSGGYEQYF
D: -
size: -
V: TRBV7-8
J: TRBJ2-7

DNA: TGTGCCATTACTCCGACTAGCGGGGGGGAGACCCAGTACTTC
CDR3: CAITPTSGGETQYF
D: TRBD2
size: few
V: TRBV11-3
J: TRBJ2-5

DNA: TGTGCCAGCAGTGTAGTGGGTGAGCAGTTCTTC
CDR3: CASSVVGEQFF
D: -
size: -
V: TRBV12-3/TRBV12-4
J: TRBJ2-1

DNA: TGTGCCAGCAGCCCCCTTATAGATACGCAGTATTTT
CDR3: CASSPLIDTQYF
D: -
size: once
V: TRBV7-8
J: TRBJ2-3

DNA: TGTGCCAGCAGCTCCGGGACAGGGGCGGGGGAAAAACTGTTTTTT
CDR3: CASSSGTGAGEKLFF
D: TRBD1
size: -
V: TRBV7-6
J: TRBJ1-4

DNA: TGTGCCACCAGCAGAGGGGGACAGGGGGCTCGAAATTCACCCCTCCACTTT
CDR3: CATSRGGQGARNSPLHF
D: TRBD1
size: -
V: TRBV15
J: TRBJ1-6

DNA: TGTGCCAGCAGTTTGGGGGGAATCAATAGCAATCAGCCCCAGCATTTT
CDR3: CASSLGGINSNQPQHF
D: -
size: -
V: TRBV28
J: TRBJ1-5

DNA: TGTGCCAGCAGCGGGGAGAGGACGGATACGCAGTATTTT
CDR3: CASSGERTDTQYF
D: -
size: -
V: TRBV2
J: TRBJ2-3

DNA: TGTGCCAGCAGACAAACTAGCGGGAGAGCCTACGAGCAGTACTTC
CDR3: CASRQTSGRAYEQYF
D: TRBD2
size: -
V: TRBV28
J: TRBJ2-7

DNA: TGTGCCATCAGTGAGGGAAGACAGAACTATGGCTACACCTTC
CDR3: CAISEGRQNYGYTF
D: -
size: medium-sized
V: TRBV10-3
J: TRBJ1-2

DNA: TGTGCCAGCAGTGAAAAGGGACAGAAAGGAAATGGCTACACCTTC
CDR3: CASSEKGQKGNGYTF
D: TRBD1
size: once
V: TRBV6-1
J: TRBJ1-2

DNA: TGTGCCAGCGGAATGAGGTTACCGGAGACCCAGTACTTC
CDR3: CASGMRLPETQYF
D: -
size: medium-sized
V: TRBV5-5
J: TRBJ2-5

DNA: TGCAGCGTTGTGGGGGGCGAGACCCAGTACTTC
CDR3: CSVVGGETQYF
D: -
size: -
V: TRBV29-1
J: TRBJ2-5

DNA: TGCAGCGTTGATAAACAGGGCACCGGGGAGCTGTTTTTT
CDR3: CSVDKQGTGELFF
D: -
size: -
V: TRBV29-1
J: TRBJ2-2

DNA: TGTGCCAGCAGCCAAGGCCGACCTGGTAGGGGCCAAGAGACCCAGTACTTC
CDR3: CASSQGRPGRGQETQYF
D: -
size: few
V: TRBV4-2
J: TRBJ2-5

DNA: TGCAGCGTTGCGAGACAACCGACAGATACGCAGTATTTT
CDR3: CSVARQPTDTQYF
D: -
size: -
V: TRBV29-1
J: TRBJ2-3

DNA: TGTGCCAGCAGTCCCCCGGACGGAGTCTATGGCTACACCTTC
CDR3: CASSPPDGVYGYTF
D: -
size: -
V: TRBV28
J: TRBJ1-2

DNA: TGTGCCAGCAGCTTGTCGGGAGGCTACGAGCAGTACTTC
CDR3: CASSLSGGYEQYF
D: TRBD2
size: -
V: TRBV7-8
J: TRBJ2-7

DNA: TGTGCCAGCAGTACACCCTCAATCCGGTCCTACGAGCAGTACTTC
CDR3: CASSTPSIRSYEQYF
D: -
size: few
V: TRBV27
J: TRBJ2-7

DNA: TGCGCCAGCAGCCCTCTTCTAGCGGGAATGAGGAATGAGCAGTTCTTC
CDR3: CASSPLLAGMRNEQFF
D: TRBD2
size: -
V: TRBV5-1
J: TRBJ2-1

DNA: TGTGCCAGCAGACCTTTCGGACTCACAGATACGCAGTATTTT
CDR3: CASRPFGLTDTQYF
D: -
size: -
V: TRBV6-2/TRBV6-3
J: TRBJ2-3

DNA: TGCGCCAGCAGCCAAGGGACTAGCGGGACCTTACACAATGAGCAGTTCTTC
CDR3: CASSQGTSGTLHNEQFF
D: TRBD2
size: -
V: TRBV4-3
J: TRBJ2-1

DNA: TGCAGCGTCGACGAGGGGGCTTTTGTAACAGATACGCAGTATTTT
CDR3: CSVDEGAFVTDTQYF
D: TRBD1
size: -
V: TRBV29-1
J: TRBJ2-3

DNA: TGTGCCAGCAGCCCCCGAAGGTCCGGGGTAAACCTCAATGAGCAGTTCTTC
CDR3: CASSPRRSGVNLNEQFF
D: -
size: -
V: TRBV9
J: TRBJ2-1

DNA: TGTGCCAGCTCACCATCCGGGGCAGGGTACCAAGAGACCCAGTACTTC
CDR3: CASSPSGAGYQETQYF
D: -
size: -
V: TRBV18
J: TRBJ2-5

DNA: TGTGCCAGCAGTTACAGAGATCAGCCCCAGCATTTT
CDR3: CASSYRDQPQHF
D: -
size: -
V: TRBV6-2/TRBV6-3
J: TRBJ1-5

DNA: TGTGCCAGCAGTCGCCGGGACAGTTTCAATCAGCCCCAGCATTTT
CDR3: CASSRRDSFNQPQHF
D: TRBD1
size: -
V: TRBV6-2/TRBV6-3
J: TRBJ1-5

DNA: TGTGCCATCAGCGGCCTAGGAGGCGGCTACACCTTC
CDR3: CAISGLGGGYTF
D: -
size: -
V: TRBV10-3
J: TRBJ1-2

DNA: TGTGCCAGCAGCGGGGCTAGCGGGAGGGCCGGCGGGGAGCTGTTTTTT
CDR3: CASSGASGRAGGELFF
D: TRBD2
size: -
V: TRBV6-2/TRBV6-3
J: TRBJ2-2

DNA: TGTGCCAGCAGCTTAAGCGCGAGACGGCAGCAGTACTTC
CDR3: CASSLSARRQQYF
D: -
size: -
V: TRBV11-3
J: TRBJ2-7

DNA: TGTGCCAGCAGCTTAGCCACAGGGATCCACGAGCAGTACTTC
CDR3: CASSLATGIHEQYF
D: -
size: few
V: TRBV7-9
J: TRBJ2-7

DNA: TGTGCCAGCAGCTTAGCAATGGTCACCGGGGAGCTGTTTTTT
CDR3: CASSLAMVTGELFF
D: -
size: few
V: TRBV7-9
J: TRBJ2-2

DNA: TGTGCCAGCAGCTCCGCCGGGACAGGGGCCGTGCGGACCCAGTACTTC
CDR3: CASSSAGTGAVRTQYF
D: TRBD1
size: once
V: TRBV7-2
J: TRBJ2-5

DNA: TGTGCCTGGGTGAGACTAGCGCCCTACGAGCAGTACTTC
CDR3: CAWVRLAPYEQYF
D: TRBD2
size: medium-sized
V: TRBV30
J: TRBJ2-7

DNA: TGTGCCAGCAGCCCCCCCGGGACAGGATCCTACGAGCAGTACTTC
CDR3: CASSPPGTGSYEQYF
D: TRBD1
size: -
V: TRBV28
J: TRBJ2-7

DNA: TGTGCCAGCAGTTTCCCCCGCGGGACCTACGAGCAGTACTTC
CDR3: CASSFPRGTYEQYF
D: -
size: -
V: TRBV6-2/TRBV6-3
J: TRBJ2-7

DNA: TGCGCCAGCAGCTTGGGCACAAGAACCTACGAGCAGTACTTC
CDR3: CASSLGTRTYEQYF
D: -
size: large
V: TRBV5-1
J: TRBJ2-7

DNA: TGTGCCAGCGCCGGGACTAGCCCCACAGATACGCAGTATTTT
CDR3: CASAGTSPTDTQYF
D: TRBD2
size: -
V: TRBV19
J: TRBJ2-3

DNA: TGCGCCAGCAGCTTGGACGCTGACAGGGGGGGCTATGGCTACACCTTC
CDR3: CASSLDADRGGYGYTF
D: TRBD1
size: -
V: TRBV5-1
J: TRBJ1-2

DNA: TGTGCCAGCAGCTGGGTGGACAACGACGAGCAGTACTTC
CDR3: CASSWVDNDEQYF
D: -
size: -
V: TRBV5-5
J: TRBJ2-7

DNA: TGTGCCAGCATCCGAACCGTGGGTCAGGGAAACTACAATGAGCAGTTCTTC
CDR3: CASIRTVGQGNYNEQFF
D: -
size: -
V: TRBV28
J: TRBJ2-1

DNA: TGTGCCAGTAATTTGTCGGGGAATCAGCCCCAGCATTTT
CDR3: CASNLSGNQPQHF
D: -
size: -
V: TRBV19
J: TRBJ1-5

DNA: TGTGCCAGCAGTTTTGGCCCGGATACGCAGTATTTT
CDR3: CASSFGPDTQYF
D: -
size: -
V: TRBV12-3/TRBV12-4
J: TRBJ2-3

DNA: TGTGCCAGCAGAGCGGACAGGTCAGCCCCCTACGAGCAGTACTTC
CDR3: CASRADRSAPYEQYF
D: TRBD1
size: -
V: TRBV27
J: TRBJ2-7

DNA: TGTGCCAGCAGTTTAGACCGTTACACTGAAGCTTTCTTT
CDR3: CASSLDRYTEAFF
D: -
size: -
V: TRBV12-3/TRBV12-4
J: TRBJ1-1

DNA: TGTGCCAGCAGCCATCTCCCGGGACAGAGGATGAGTGAGCAGTTCTTC
CDR3: CASSHLPGQRMSEQFF
D: TRBD1
size: -
V: TRBV11-3
J: TRBJ2-1

DNA: TGCGCCAGCAGCCCTTTCCCGGTCGGGCGTTTCGTTAACTCTGGGGCCAACGTCCTGACTTTC
CDR3: CASSPFPVGRFVNSGANVLTF
D: -
size: once
V: TRBV4-3
J: TRBJ2-6

DNA: TGTGCCAGCAGCAGGGACAGGGGGCTCGGCTACACCTTC
CDR3: CASSRDRGLGYTF
D: TRBD1
size: few
V: TRBV13
J: TRBJ1-2

DNA: TGTGCCAGCAGCCCCACTGTGGGGACTGAAGCTTTCTTT
CDR3: CASSPTVGTEAFF
D: -
size: medium-sized
V: TRBV3-1/TRBV3-2
J: TRBJ1-1